What follows are 17 T cell receptor beta chains derived from one specimen sequenced in a study of Ad26.COV2.S vaccination and SARS-CoV-2 variants. Specified treatment: 15 to 20 received Ad26.COV2.S at low or high dose, single or two shots; roughly 5 received placebo; per-sample allocation not given. Sample collection was performed on day 63 after the first vaccine or placebo injection. Libraries were prepared by immunoSEQ multiplex PCR; TCRdb keeps only in-frame clonotypes and omits some of them. This table has 350,000 to 600,000 clones, approximately 90% appearing once. The source material was peripheral blood, sampled in a trial of Ad26.COV2.S vaccine versus placebo. The receptors were gathered from a person aged 18-65 years who received the Ad26.COV2.S COVID-19 vaccine or a placebo.

The chain employs TRBV30 and TRBJ2-5; D uncertain. CDR3 length equals 13 residues. Trimming removed 8 bases from V and 4 bases from J, with 17 bases in between. The germline gives CDR1 GTSNPN, CDR2 SVGIG (reference sequence). The CDR3 region is CAHGLGSRETQYF. DNA for the CDR3: TGTGCCCACGGTTTGGGTAGTCGAGAGACCCAGTACTTC.

The rearrangement links TRBV7-9 to TRBJ2-7; D unresolved. The germline V and J ends were trimmed by 5 bases and 0 bases, with 26 bases remaining between them. Per the germline V gene, CDR1 is SEHNR and CDR2 is FQNEAQ (reference sequence). The length of the CDR3 is 19 residues. CDR3 in amino acids: CASSQLGDTFKVGSYEQYF. The CDR3, as DNA: TGTGCCAGCAGCCAGCTCGGTGACACTTTCAAGGTTGGCTCCTACGAGCAGTACTTC.

This chain links TRBV10-2 with TRBJ1-2; the match to TRBD1 covers 7 bases. Germline V CDR1 and CDR2: WSHSY, SAAADI. The CDR3 has 13 amino acids. With V trimmed by 6 bases and J by 2 bases, 3 bases remained unmatched. The CDR3: CASSLQGNYGYTF. The CDR3 DNA reads TGCGCCAGCAGCCTACAGGGGAACTATGGCTACACCTTC.

The genes are TRBV13 and TRBJ2-7; D is possibly TRBD2 (5 bases). The germline V gene encodes CDR1 PRHDT and CDR2 FYEKMQ (reference sequence). CDR3 size: 13 residues. The V gene lost 3 bases and the J gene lost 2 bases, with 8 bases spanning the gap. For the CDR3, the DNA is TGTGCCAGCAGCTTCCCGGGGACCTACGAGCAGTACTTC. This translates into CASSFPGTYEQYF.

This chain joins TRBV6-6 and TRBJ2-5; possibly TRBD1 or TRBD2 for D (5 bases each). CDR1 MNHNY and CDR2 SVGAGI come from the germline V gene (reference sequence). V lost 4 bases, J lost 4 bases, and 13 bases lay in between. CDR3 size: 14 residues. The DNA of the CDR3 is TGTGCCAGCAGTTCCATTATCGGGACAGAGACCCAGTACTTC. This gives the protein CASSSIIGTETQYF.

The J gene is TRBJ1-4, the V gene TRBV5-1, with 11 bases aligning to TRBD1. This CDR3 spans 16 amino acids. Germline V lookup: CDR1 SGHRS, CDR2 YFSETQ. The junction had 3 bases not matched to a gene; V was cut back by 2 bases and J by 3 bases. The CDR3 here is CASSLRTGGSNEKLFF. CDR3 nucleotides: TGCGCCAGCAGCTTACGGACAGGGGGCTCTAATGAAAAACTGTTTTTT.

The chain uses TRBV5-6 and TRBJ1-6; D not certain. The CDR3 runs to 14 residues. V was trimmed by 4 bases and J by 9 bases, leaving 14 bases between them. Per germline, CDR1 SGHDT and CDR2 YYEEEE. CDR3 in amino acids: CASSEGMLGSPLHF. CDR3 nucleotide sequence: TGTGCCAGCAGCGAGGGCATGTTGGGTTCACCCCTCCACTTT.

The chain has TRBV28 and TRBJ1-5; the D is unclear. Germline V gives CDR1 MDHEN, CDR2 SYDVKM. This CDR3 has 14 residues. V was cut by 2 bases and J by 9 bases, with 14 bases left in between. The CDR3 bases are TGTGCCAGCAGTTTACCGAGGAAAACGTGGCCCCAGCATTTT. It specifies CASSLPRKTWPQHF.

The chain combines TRBV7-8 with TRBJ2-3, with D possibly TRBD2 on 6 matching bases. Germline V gene data show CDR1 as SGHVS and CDR2 as FQNEAQ. V was trimmed by 5 bases and J by 10 bases, leaving 16 bases between them. There are 13 residues in the CDR3. CDR3 sequence (DNA): TGTGCCAGCAGCCGGGACTCGAACCTCCCGCAGTATTTT. It codes for CASSRDSNLPQYF. Full variable domain (remainder filled in from reference TRBV7-8 and TRBJ2-3): GAGVSQSPRYKVAKRGQDVALRCDPISGHVSLFWYQQALGQGPEFLTYFQNEAQLDKSGLPSDRFFAERPEGSVSTLKIQRTQQEDSAVYLCASSRDSNLPQYFGPGTRLTVL.

This clone was counted between two and nine times. The chain recombines TRBV29-1 with TRBJ1-2; TRBD1 aligns across 8 bases. Trimming cost V 4 bases and J 6 bases; bases outside gene matches: 10. CDR3 length: 14 residues. CDR1 is SQVTM and CDR2 is ANQGSEA in the germline V gene. The CDR3 sequence: CSVGGIRQGNGYTF. The CDR3 bases are TGCAGCGTTGGGGGGATACGACAGGGGAATGGCTACACCTTC.

V usage is TRBV6-5 and J usage is TRBJ1-4; tentatively, D is TRBD1 (6 bases). V lost 4 bases to trimming and J lost 8 bases, with 17 bases between them. This CDR3 contains 15 residues. Germline CDR1 MNHEY, CDR2 SVGAGI. DNA of the CDR3: TGTGCCAGCAGTTCCCGACAGGTTAGAGTGGAAAAACTGTTTTTT. The encoded protein is CASSSRQVRVEKLFF.

J is TRBJ1-2 and V is TRBV10-1; 9 nucleotides agree with TRBD1. Germline values: CDR1 WNHNN, CDR2 SYGVQD (reference sequence). The CDR3 extends over 14 amino acids. Losses at the gene ends were 6 bases for V and 3 bases for J; bases not matched to a gene: 5. CDR3 coding DNA: TGCGCCAGCAGCCACAGGGGGCATTACTATGGCTACACCTTC. It yields the protein CASSHRGHYYGYTF.

This chain links TRBV11-3 with TRBJ2-1; 8 positions agree with TRBD2. Trimming removed 5 bases from V and 8 bases from J; junction bases left unmatched: 5. The germline V gene has CDR1 SGHNT and CDR2 YENEEA. The length of the CDR3 is 13 residues. DNA of the CDR3: TGTGCCAGCAGCCTTTCTAGCGGGCATGAGCAGTTCTTC. It yields the protein CASSLSSGHEQFF.

This rearrangement joins TRBV27 to TRBJ1-1, with a tentative D call TRBD1 (6 bases). Trimming removed 0 bases from V and 5 bases from J, with 10 bases in between. The CDR3 sequence is 14 residues long. Germline lookup yields CDR1 MNHEY and CDR2 SMNVEV (reference sequence). The CDR3 is CASSLSWGLTEAFF. In DNA form, the CDR3 reads TGTGCCAGCAGTTTATCTTGGGGGCTGACTGAAGCTTTCTTT.

This sequence joins TRBV7-2 and TRBJ2-7; D uncertain. Trimming took off 5 bases at V and 2 bases at J, with 13 bases between the two ends. CDR3 length equals 14 residues. CDR1 SGHTA and CDR2 FQGNSA come from the germline V gene. This CDR3 is CASSPWGTTYEQYF. The CDR3 bases are TGTGCCAGCAGCCCGTGGGGAACAACCTACGAGCAGTACTTC. Full variable domain (remainder filled in from reference TRBV7-2 and TRBJ2-7): GAGVSQSPSNKVTEKGKDVELRCDPISGHTALYWYRQSLGQGLEFLIYFQGNSAPDKSGLPSDRFSAERTGGSVSTLTIQRTQQEDSAVYLCASSPWGTTYEQYFGPGTRLTVT.

The gene calls are TRBV28 and TRBJ2-7, with D perhaps TRBD1 (6 bases). Germline V gene sequence: CDR1 MDHEN, CDR2 SYDVKM. The V and J ends lost 4 bases and 0 bases respectively, with 13 bases between them. The CDR3 totals 15 residues. As DNA, the CDR3 is TGTGCCAGCAGTTCTTCCTGGACAGCCTCCTACGAGCAGTACTTC. It codes for CASSSSWTASYEQYF.

This clone was counted once. This chain joins TRBV18 and TRBJ2-3, with D perhaps TRBD1 (6 bases). Germline V gene sequence: CDR1 KGHSH, CDR2 LQKENI. V dropped 3 bases and J dropped 0 bases, with 16 bases sitting between them. The CDR3 totals 17 residues. The CDR3 loop is CASSPRGTSRSTDTQYF. CDR3 sequence (DNA): TGTGCCAGCTCACCTAGGGGGACATCCCGAAGCACAGATACGCAGTATTTT.